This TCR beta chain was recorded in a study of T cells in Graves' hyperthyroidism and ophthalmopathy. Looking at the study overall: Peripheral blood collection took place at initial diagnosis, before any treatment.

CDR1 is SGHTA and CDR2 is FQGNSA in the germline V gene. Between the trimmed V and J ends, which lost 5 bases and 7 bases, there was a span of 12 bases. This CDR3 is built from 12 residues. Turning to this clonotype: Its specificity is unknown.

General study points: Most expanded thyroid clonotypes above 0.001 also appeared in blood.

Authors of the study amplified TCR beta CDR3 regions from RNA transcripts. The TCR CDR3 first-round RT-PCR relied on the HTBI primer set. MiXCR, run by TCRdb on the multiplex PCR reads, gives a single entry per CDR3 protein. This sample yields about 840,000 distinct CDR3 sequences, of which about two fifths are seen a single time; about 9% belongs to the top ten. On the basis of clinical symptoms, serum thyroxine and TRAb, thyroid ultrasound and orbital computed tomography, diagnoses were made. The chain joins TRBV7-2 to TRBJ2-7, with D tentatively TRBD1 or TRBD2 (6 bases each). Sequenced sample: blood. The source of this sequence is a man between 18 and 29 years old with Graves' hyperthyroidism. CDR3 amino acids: CASSGVGGEQYF. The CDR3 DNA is TGTGCCAGCAGCGGGGTAGGGGGGGAGCAGTACTTC.